This T cell receptor (beta chain) was captured in a study of cytomegalovirus exposure and HLA in healthy donors. Unmatched junction bases numbered 5, after V lost 5 bases and J lost 4 bases. CDR1 and CDR2 from the germline V gene are MNHEY and SMNVEV (reference sequence). The CDR3 runs to 14 residues. Primers for the PCR totalled 60 Vbeta and 13 Jbeta. The table came from immunoSEQ multiplex PCR; TCRdb's copy has only in-frame clones and leaves some out. The sample lists roughly 80,000 clones, 81% occurring once. The chain couples TRBV27 to TRBJ2-1; TRBD2 aligns across 7 bases. Sequenced input: PBMCs. This clonotype originated in a woman aged 25 to 45 in good health and CMV-seronegative. CDR3 sequence (DNA): TGTGCCAGCAGTCTGCGCGGGGGTTACAATGAGCAGTTCTTC. It translates to CASSLRGGYNEQFF.